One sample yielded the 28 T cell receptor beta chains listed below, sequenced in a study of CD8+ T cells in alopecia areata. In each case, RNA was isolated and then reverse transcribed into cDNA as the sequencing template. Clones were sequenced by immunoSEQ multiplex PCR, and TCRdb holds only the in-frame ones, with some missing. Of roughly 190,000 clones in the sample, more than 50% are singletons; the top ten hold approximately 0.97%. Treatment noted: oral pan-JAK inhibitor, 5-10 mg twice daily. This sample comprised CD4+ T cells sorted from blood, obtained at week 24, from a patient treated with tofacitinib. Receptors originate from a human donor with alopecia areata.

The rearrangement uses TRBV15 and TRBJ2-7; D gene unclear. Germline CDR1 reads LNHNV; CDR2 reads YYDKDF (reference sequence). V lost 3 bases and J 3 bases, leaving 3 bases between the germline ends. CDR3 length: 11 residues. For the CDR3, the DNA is TGTGCCACCAGCAGCCGCTACGAGCAGTACTTC. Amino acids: CATSSRYEQYF.

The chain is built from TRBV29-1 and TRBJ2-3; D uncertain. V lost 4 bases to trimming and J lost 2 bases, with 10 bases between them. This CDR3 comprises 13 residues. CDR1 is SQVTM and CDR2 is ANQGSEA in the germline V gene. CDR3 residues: CSVGPRHTDTQYF. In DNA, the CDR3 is TGCAGCGTTGGCCCGAGACACACAGATACGCAGTATTTT.

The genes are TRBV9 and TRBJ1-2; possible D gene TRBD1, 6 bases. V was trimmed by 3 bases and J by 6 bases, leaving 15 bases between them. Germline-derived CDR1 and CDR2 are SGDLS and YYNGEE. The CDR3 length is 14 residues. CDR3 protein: CASSAGQKGDGYTF. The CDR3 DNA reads TGTGCCAGCAGCGCGGGACAAAAGGGGGATGGCTACACCTTC.

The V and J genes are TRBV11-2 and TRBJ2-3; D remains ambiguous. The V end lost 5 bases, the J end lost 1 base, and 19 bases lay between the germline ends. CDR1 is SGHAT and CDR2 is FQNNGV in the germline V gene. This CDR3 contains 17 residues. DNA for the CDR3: TGTGCCAGCAGCCCCACCTCGAGGCGCTTGGGCACAGATACGCAGTATTTT. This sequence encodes CASSPTSRRLGTDTQYF.

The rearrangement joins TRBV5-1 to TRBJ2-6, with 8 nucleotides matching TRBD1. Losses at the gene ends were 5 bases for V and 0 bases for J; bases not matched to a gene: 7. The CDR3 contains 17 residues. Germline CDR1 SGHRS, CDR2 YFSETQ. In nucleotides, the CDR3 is TGCGCCAGCAGAAGGACAGGGCTAAGCTCTGGGGCCAACGTCCTGACTTTC. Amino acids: CASRRTGLSSGANVLTF.

The CDR3 reads CASSLNQGSGNQPQHF. Written as DNA, the CDR3 is TGTGCCAGCAGCCTGAACCAGGGGAGTGGCAATCAGCCCCAGCATTTT. The V call is TRBV5-6, the J call TRBJ1-5, with a tentative D call TRBD1 (6 bases). The CDR3 consists of 16 residues. Germline V gene lookup returns CDR1 SGHDT and CDR2 YYEEEE. Trimming removed 4 bases at V and 2 bases at J, with 16 bases between.

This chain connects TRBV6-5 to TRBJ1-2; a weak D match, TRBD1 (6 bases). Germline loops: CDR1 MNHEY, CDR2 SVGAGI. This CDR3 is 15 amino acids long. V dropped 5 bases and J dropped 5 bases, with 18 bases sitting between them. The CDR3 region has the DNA TGTGCCAGCAGTCGACAGGCAACCTCTCTTTATGGCTACACCTTC. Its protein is CASSRQATSLYGYTF.

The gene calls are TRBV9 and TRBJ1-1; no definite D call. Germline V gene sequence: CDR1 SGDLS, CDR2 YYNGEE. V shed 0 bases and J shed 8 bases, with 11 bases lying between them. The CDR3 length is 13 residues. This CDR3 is CASSVDGSGEAFF. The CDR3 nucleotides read TGTGCCAGCAGCGTAGACGGGTCTGGCGAAGCTTTCTTT.

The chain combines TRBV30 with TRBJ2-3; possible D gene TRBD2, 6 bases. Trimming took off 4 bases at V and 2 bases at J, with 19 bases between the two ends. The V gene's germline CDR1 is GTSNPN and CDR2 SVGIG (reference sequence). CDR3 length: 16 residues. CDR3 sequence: CAWKLRDSFFTDTQYF. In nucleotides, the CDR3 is TGTGCCTGGAAGCTCCGGGACTCCTTCTTCACAGATACGCAGTATTTT. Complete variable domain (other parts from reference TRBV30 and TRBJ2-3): SQTIHQWPATLVQPVGSPLSLECTVEGTSNPNLYWYRQAAGRGLQLLFYSVGIGQISSEVPQNLSASRPQDRQFILSSKKLLLSDSGFYLCAWKLRDSFFTDTQYFGPGTRLTVL.

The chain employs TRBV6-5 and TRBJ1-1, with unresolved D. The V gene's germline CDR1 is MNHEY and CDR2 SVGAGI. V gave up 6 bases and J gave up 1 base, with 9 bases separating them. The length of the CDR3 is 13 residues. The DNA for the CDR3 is TGTGCCAGCAGCGAGGACGGGAACACTGAAGCTTTCTTT. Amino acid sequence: CASSEDGNTEAFF.

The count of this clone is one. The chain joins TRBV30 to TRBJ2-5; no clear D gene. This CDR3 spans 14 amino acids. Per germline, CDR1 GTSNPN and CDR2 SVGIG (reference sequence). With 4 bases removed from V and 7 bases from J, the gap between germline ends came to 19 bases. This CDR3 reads CAWNGQAPGGTQYF. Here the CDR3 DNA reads TGTGCCTGGAACGGGCAGGCTCCCGGTGGGACCCAGTACTTC.

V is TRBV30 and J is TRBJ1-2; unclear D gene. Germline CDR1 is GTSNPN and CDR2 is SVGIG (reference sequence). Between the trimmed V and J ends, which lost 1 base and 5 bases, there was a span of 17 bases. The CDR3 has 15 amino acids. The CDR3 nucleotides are TGTGCCTGGAGTGGCGCCGGGTTGGCAACATATGGCTACACCTTC. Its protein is CAWSGAGLATYGYTF. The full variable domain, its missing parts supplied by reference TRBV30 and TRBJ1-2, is SQTIHQWPATLVQPVGSPLSLECTVEGTSNPNLYWYRQAAGRGLQLLFYSVGIGQISSEVPQNLSASRPQDRQFILSSKKLLLSDSGFYLCAWSGAGLATYGYTFGSGTRLTVV.

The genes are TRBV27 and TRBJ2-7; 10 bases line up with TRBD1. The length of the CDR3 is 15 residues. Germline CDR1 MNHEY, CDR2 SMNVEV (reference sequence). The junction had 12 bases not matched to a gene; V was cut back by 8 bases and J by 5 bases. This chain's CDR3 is CASRPTGQGRNEQYF. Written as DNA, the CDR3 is TGTGCCAGCCGTCCCACGGGACAGGGGCGAAACGAGCAGTACTTC.

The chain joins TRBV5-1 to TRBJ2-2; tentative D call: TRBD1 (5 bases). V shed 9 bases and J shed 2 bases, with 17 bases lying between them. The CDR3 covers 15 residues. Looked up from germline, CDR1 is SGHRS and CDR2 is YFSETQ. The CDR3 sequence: CATHFGHSNTGELFF. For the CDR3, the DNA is TGCGCCACCCACTTCGGACATTCTAACACCGGGGAGCTGTTTTTT.

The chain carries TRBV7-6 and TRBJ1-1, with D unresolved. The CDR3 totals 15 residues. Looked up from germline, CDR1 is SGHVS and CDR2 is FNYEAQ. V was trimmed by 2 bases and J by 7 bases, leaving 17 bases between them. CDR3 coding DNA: TGTGCCAGCAGCTTATTAAAGTCTTCGAGCGGTGAAGCTTTCTTT. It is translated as CASSLLKSSSGEAFF.

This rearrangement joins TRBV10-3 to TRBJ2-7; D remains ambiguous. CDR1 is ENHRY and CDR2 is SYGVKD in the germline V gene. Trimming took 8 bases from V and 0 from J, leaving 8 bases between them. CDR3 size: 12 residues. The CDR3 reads CAIGENSYEQYF. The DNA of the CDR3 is TGTGCCATCGGAGAGAACTCCTACGAGCAGTACTTC.

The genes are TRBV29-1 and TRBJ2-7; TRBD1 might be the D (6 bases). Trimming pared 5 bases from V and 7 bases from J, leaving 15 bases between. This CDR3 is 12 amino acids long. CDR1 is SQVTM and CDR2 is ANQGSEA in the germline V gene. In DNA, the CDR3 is TGCAGCGTTAGGGACAAGGGCGATGAGCAGTACTTC. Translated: CSVRDKGDEQYF.

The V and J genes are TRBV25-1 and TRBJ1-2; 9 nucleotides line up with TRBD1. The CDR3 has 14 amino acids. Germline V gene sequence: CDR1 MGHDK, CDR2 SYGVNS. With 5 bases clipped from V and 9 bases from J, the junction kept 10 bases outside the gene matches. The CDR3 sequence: CASSKPGTGPSYTF. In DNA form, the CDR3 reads TGTGCCAGCAGTAAACCCGGGACAGGGCCTAGCTACACCTTC.

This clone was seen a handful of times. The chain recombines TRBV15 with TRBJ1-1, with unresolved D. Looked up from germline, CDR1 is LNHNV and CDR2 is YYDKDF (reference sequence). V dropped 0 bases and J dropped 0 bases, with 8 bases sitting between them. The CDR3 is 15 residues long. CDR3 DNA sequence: TGTGCCACCAGCAGAGATCTTGACATGAACACTGAAGCTTTCTTT. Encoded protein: CATSRDLDMNTEAFF.

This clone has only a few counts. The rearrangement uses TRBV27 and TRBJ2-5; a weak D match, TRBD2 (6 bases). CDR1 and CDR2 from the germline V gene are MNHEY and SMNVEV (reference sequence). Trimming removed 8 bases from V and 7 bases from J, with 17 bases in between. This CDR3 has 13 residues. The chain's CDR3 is CASRLYEAGTQYF. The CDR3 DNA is TGTGCCAGCCGCCTTTACGAAGCGGGGACCCAGTACTTC.

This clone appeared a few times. The CDR3 loop is CAISDRGGTEAFF. DNA of the CDR3: TGTGCCATCAGCGACAGGGGGGGGACTGAAGCTTTCTTT. The chain is built from TRBV10-3 and TRBJ1-1, with TRBD1 matching 9 bases. CDR3 length: 13 residues. J gave up 5 bases and V 6 bases, and 4 bases lay outside the gene matches. The germline gives CDR1 ENHRY, CDR2 SYGVKD.

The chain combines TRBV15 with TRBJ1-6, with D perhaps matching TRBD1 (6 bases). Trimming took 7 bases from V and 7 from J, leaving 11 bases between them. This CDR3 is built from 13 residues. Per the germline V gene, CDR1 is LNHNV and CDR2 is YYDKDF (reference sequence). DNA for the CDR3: TGTGCCACCACGCGGGGGGCCAATTCACCCCTCCACTTT. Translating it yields CATTRGANSPLHF.

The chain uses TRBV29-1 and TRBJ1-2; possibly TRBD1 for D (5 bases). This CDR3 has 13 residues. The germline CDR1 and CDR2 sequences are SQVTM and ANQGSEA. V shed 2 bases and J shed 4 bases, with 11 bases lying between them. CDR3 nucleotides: TGCAGCGTTGAATATCCGGACACCTATGGCTACACCTTC. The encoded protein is CSVEYPDTYGYTF.

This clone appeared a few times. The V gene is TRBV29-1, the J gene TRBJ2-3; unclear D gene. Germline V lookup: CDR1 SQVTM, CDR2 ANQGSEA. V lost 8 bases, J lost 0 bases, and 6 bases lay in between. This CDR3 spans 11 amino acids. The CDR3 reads CSSRSTDTQYF. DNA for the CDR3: TGCAGCTCGCGTAGCACAGATACGCAGTATTTT.

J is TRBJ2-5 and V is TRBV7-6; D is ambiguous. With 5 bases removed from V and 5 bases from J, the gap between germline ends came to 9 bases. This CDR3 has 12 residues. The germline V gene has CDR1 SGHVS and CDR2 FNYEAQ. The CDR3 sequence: CASSPNSETQYF. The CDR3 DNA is TGTGCCAGCAGCCCAAATTCCGAGACCCAGTACTTC.

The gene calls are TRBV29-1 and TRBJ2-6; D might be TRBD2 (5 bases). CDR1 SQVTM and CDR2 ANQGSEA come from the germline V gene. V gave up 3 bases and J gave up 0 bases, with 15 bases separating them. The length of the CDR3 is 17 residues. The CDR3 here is CSVDGSPGGSGANVLTF. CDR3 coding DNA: TGCAGCGTTGACGGCAGTCCCGGAGGCTCTGGGGCCAACGTCCTGACTTTC.

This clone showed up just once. The CDR3 reads CASSRGRGWPQHF. For the CDR3, the DNA is TGTGCCAGCAGTAGAGGGAGAGGATGGCCCCAGCATTTT. The genes are TRBV6-5 and TRBJ1-5; D is unclear. The length of the CDR3 is 13 residues. Germline values: CDR1 MNHEY, CDR2 SVGAGI. V lost 5 bases to trimming and J lost 9 bases, with 14 bases between them.

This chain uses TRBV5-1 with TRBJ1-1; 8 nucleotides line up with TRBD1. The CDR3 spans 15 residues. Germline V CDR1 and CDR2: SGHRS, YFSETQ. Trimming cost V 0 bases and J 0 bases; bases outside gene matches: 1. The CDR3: CASSLDRGMNTEAFF. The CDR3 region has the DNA TGCGCCAGCAGCTTGGACAGGGGGATGAACACTGAAGCTTTCTTT.